This TCR beta chain came from a study of blood T cell repertoires in COVID-19. Sequenced by immunoSEQ multiplex PCR; TCRdb stores in-frame clones only, minus some. This table holds fewer than 400,000 clones, approximately 90% found once. The sequenced sample was PBMCs or T cells enriched from blood (not recorded which). This clonotype was obtained from a man under 40 who had recovered from COVID-19.

The CDR3 DNA sequence: TGCGCCAGCAGCGAGGGAGGGCCAATTGACGAGCAGTACTTC. Encoded protein: CASSEGGPIDEQYF. The chain has TRBV10-1 and TRBJ2-7, with 7 bases aligning to TRBD2. With V trimmed by 6 bases and J by 5 bases, 10 bases remained unmatched. This CDR3 is built from 14 residues. CDR1 WNHNN and CDR2 SYGVQD come from the germline V gene (reference sequence).